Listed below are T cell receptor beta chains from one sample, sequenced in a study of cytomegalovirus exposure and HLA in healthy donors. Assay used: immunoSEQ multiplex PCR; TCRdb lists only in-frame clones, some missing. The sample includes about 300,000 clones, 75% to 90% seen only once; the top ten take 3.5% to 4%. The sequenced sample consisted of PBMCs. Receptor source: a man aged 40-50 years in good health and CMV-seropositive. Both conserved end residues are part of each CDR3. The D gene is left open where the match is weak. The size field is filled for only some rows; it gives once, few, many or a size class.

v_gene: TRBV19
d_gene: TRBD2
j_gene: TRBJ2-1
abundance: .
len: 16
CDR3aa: CASSRTSGRVYNEQFF
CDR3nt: TGTGCCAGTAGTAGGACTAGCGGGAGGGTTTACAATGAGCAGTTCTTC

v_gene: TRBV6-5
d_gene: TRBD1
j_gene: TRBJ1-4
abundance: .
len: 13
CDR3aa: CASRTGDFGKLFF
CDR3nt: TGTGCCAGCAGAACAGGGGACTTTGGAAAACTGTTTTTT

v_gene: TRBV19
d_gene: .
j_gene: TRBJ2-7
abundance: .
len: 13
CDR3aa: CASSIQLTYEQYF
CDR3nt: TGTGCCAGTAGTATCCAACTCACCTACGAGCAGTACTTC

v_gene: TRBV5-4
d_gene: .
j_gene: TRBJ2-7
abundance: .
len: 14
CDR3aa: CASSPGASPYEQYF
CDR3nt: TGTGCCAGCAGCCCAGGGGCAAGCCCCTACGAGCAGTACTTC

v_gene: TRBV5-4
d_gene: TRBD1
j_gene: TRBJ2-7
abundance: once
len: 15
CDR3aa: CASSGGQGSLYEQYF
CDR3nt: TGTGCCAGCAGTGGAGGACAGGGAAGTTTATACGAGCAGTACTTC

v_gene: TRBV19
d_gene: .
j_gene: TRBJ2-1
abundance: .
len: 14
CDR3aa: CASSRGQGGNEQFF
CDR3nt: TGTGCCAGTAGTAGAGGACAGGGAGGGAATGAGCAGTTCTTC

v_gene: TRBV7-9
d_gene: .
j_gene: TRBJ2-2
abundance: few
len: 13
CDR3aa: CASSLLETGELFF
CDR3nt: TGTGCCAGCAGCCTCTTGGAGACCGGGGAGCTGTTTTTT

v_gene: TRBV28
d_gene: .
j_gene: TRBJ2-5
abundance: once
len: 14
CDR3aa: CASTWGRAQETQYF
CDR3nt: TGTGCCAGCACCTGGGGCAGGGCCCAAGAGACCCAGTACTTC

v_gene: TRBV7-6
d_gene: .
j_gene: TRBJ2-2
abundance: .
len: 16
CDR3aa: CASSKFSGIESGELFF
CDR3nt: TGTGCCAGCAGCAAATTCTCTGGTATAGAGTCCGGGGAGCTGTTTTTT

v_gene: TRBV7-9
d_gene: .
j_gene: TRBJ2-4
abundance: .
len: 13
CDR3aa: CASAGAPKNIQYF
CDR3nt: TGTGCCAGCGCTGGTGCGCCTAAAAACATTCAGTACTTC

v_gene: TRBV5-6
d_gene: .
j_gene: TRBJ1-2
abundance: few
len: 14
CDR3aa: CASSFAGFNYGYTF
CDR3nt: TGTGCCAGCAGCTTTGCAGGCTTTAACTATGGCTACACCTTC

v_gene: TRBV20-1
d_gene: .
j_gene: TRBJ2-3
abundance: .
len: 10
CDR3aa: CSAGWDTQYF
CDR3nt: TGCAGTGCTGGCTGGGATACGCAGTATTTT

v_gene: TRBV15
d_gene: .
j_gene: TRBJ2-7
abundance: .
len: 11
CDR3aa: CATPRVLEQYF
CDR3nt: TGTGCCACCCCCCGCGTTCTCGAGCAGTACTTC

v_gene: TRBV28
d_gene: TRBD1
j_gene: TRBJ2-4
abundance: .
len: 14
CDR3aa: CASTQDRVRNIQYF
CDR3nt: TGTGCCAGCACCCAGGACAGGGTTCGGAACATTCAGTACTTC

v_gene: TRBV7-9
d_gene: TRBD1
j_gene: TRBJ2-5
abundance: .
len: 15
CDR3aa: CASSLGRTGEETQYF
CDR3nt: TGTGCCAGCAGCTTAGGGAGGACAGGGGAAGAGACCCAGTACTTC

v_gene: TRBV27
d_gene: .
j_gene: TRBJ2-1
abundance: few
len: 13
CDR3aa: CASTSWQANEQFF
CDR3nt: TGTGCCAGCACTTCCTGGCAGGCCAATGAGCAGTTCTTC

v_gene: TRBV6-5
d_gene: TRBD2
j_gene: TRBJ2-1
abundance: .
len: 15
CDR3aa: CASSRRTSPLNEQFF
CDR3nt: TGTGCCAGCAGTCGCCGGACTAGCCCTCTCAATGAGCAGTTCTTC

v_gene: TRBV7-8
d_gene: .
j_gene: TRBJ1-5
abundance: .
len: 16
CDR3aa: CASSLRPLRGNQPQHF
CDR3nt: TGTGCCAGCAGCTTACGACCACTACGGGGCAATCAGCCCCAGCATTTT

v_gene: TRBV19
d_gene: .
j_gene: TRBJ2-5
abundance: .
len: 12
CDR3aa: CASSIGEETQYF
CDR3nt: TGTGCCAGTAGTATAGGCGAAGAGACCCAGTACTTC

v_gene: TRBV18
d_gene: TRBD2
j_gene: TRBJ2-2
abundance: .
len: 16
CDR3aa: CASSPSTSGATGELFF
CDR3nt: TGTGCCAGCTCACCATCGACTAGCGGGGCTACCGGGGAGCTGTTTTTT

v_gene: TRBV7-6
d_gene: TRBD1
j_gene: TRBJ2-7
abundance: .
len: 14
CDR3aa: CASSFGQGAREQYF
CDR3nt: TGTGCCAGCAGCTTCGGGCAGGGGGCGAGGGAGCAGTACTTC

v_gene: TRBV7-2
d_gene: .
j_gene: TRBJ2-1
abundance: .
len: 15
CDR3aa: CASSRGGEGYNEQFF
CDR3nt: TGTGCCAGCAGCCGCGGGGGCGAGGGTTACAATGAGCAGTTCTTC

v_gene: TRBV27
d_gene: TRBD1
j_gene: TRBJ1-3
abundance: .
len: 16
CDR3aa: CASRTDRGYPGNTIYF
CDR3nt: TGTGCCAGCAGGACCGACAGGGGGTACCCTGGAAACACCATATATTTT

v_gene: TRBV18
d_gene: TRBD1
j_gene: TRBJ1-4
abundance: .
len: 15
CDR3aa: CASSPRTGKGEKLFF
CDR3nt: TGTGCCAGCTCACCCAGGACAGGGAAGGGTGAAAAACTGTTTTTT

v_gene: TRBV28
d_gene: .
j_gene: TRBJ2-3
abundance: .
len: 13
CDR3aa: CASSFGGRHTQYF
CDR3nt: TGTGCCAGCAGTTTTGGTGGCCGTCATACGCAGTATTTT

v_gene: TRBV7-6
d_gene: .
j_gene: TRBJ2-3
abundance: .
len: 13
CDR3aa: CASSPTDTDTQYF
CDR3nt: TGTGCCAGCAGCCCAACAGACACAGATACGCAGTATTTT

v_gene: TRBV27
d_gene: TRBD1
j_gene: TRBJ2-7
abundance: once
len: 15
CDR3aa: CASSPAGTGVYEQYF
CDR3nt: TGTGCCAGCAGTCCTGCGGGGACAGGGGTCTACGAGCAGTACTTC

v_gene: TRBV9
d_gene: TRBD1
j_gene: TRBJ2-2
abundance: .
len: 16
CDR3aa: CASSPWDSSNTGELFF
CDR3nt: TGTGCCAGCAGCCCCTGGGACAGTTCGAACACCGGGGAGCTGTTTTTT